The 21 T cell receptor beta chains in this list originate from one sample, sequenced in a study of T cells in Graves' hyperthyroidism and ophthalmopathy. RNA transcripts were the template for amplifying TCR beta CDR3 regions. The TCR CDR3 was amplified in a first-round RT-PCR using the HTBI primer set. TCRdb ran MiXCR on the multiplex PCR reads and lists one entry per CDR3 protein. The table records fewer than 750,000 distinct CDR3 sequences, 46% of them present only once. Specimen: peripheral blood or thyroid tissue (not recorded which). The receptors come from a woman between 18 and 29 years old with Graves' hyperthyroidism.

This clonotype was detected a few times. The V gene is TRBV2, the J gene TRBJ2-3; TRBD1 matches at 8 bases. In germline, CDR1 is SNHLY, CDR2 FYNNEI. The CDR3 totals 15 residues. J gave up 5 bases and V 4 bases, and 8 bases lay outside the gene matches. The CDR3: CASSAVRGREDTQYF. CDR3 in DNA: TGTGCCAGCAGTGCCGTCAGGGGGCGAGAAGATACGCAGTATTTT. The full variable domain, its missing parts supplied by reference TRBV2 and TRBJ2-3, is EPEVTQTPSHQVTQMGQEVILRCVPISNHLYFYWYRQILGQKVEFLVSFYNNEISEKSEIFDDQFSVERPDGSNFTLKIRSTKLEDSAMYFCASSAVRGREDTQYFGPGTRLTVL.

The table lists this clonotype with many counts. The rearrangement joins TRBV7-6 to TRBJ1-4; 10 bases align to TRBD1. This CDR3 contains 16 residues. J lost 1 base, V lost 5 bases, and 4 bases had no gene match. Germline V gene sequence: CDR1 SGHVS, CDR2 FNYEAQ. CDR3 region: CASSPRTGGTNEKLFF. The DNA for the CDR3 is TGTGCCAGCAGCCCCCGGACAGGGGGAACTAATGAAAAACTGTTTTTT.

Of note for this clonotype: A read error may be the cause here, since a much bigger clone is one base away. V usage is TRBV29-1 and J usage is TRBJ2-3; a weak D match, TRBD2 (6 bases). Trimming left V 6 bases short and J 4 bases short, with 8 bases between. Germline V gene data show CDR1 as SQVTM and CDR2 as ANQGSEA. CDR3 length: 11 amino acids. The CDR3, as DNA: TGCAGCGTGGAGGGCTCAGATACGCAGTATTTT. As protein: CSVEGSDTQYF.

This chain uses TRBV10-2 with TRBJ1-2, with 7 bases fitting TRBD1. The CDR3 loop spans 13 amino acids. Germline V gene sequence: CDR1 WSHSY, CDR2 SAAADI. V was pared by 9 bases and J by 4 bases, with 8 bases of the junction left unmatched. The CDR3 spells CASYQDRTYGYTF. The CDR3 nucleotides read TGCGCCAGTTACCAGGACAGGACCTATGGCTACACCTTC.

This clonotype has at least ten counts. At one end, the junction sequence differs from germline, possibly due to a read error. This chain uses TRBV5-1 with TRBJ2-1; no clear D. This CDR3 has 13 amino acids. Germline V gene sequence: CDR1 SGHRS, CDR2 YFSETQ. The CDR3 loop is CASSPGTRREQFF. The CDR3, as DNA: TGTGCCAGCAGCCCCGGAACGCGGCGTGAGCAGTTCTTC.

The chain combines TRBV6-5 with TRBJ2-7; D is possibly TRBD2 (5 bases). V was cut by 6 bases and J by 3 bases, with 18 bases left in between. Germline V gives CDR1 MNHEY, CDR2 SVGAGI. The CDR3 is 15 amino acids. CDR3 DNA: TGTGCCAGCAGGCCCGCGGGCCTAGGGAACTACGAGCAGTACTTC. Residues: CASRPAGLGNYEQYF.

The V and J genes are TRBV11-2 and TRBJ1-1, with 10 positions matching TRBD1. V was clipped by 4 bases and J by 3 bases; unmatched bases: 11. There are 17 residues in the CDR3. Per the germline V gene, CDR1 is SGHAT and CDR2 is FQNNGV. CDR3 loop: CASSYIRQGARDTEAFF. CDR3 nucleotides: TGTGCCAGCAGCTATATTAGACAGGGGGCGCGGGACACTGAAGCTTTCTTT.

This clonotype was found once. The rearrangement uses TRBV20-1 and TRBJ2-1; the D is unclear. The length of the CDR3 is 15 residues. V lost 0 bases and J lost 4, with 13 bases in between. Germline V CDR1 and CDR2: DFQATT, SNEGSKA (reference sequence). The CDR3 coding sequence is TGCAGTGCTAGAGATCTTGGCGAGAAGTACAATGAGCAGTTCTTC. This sequence encodes CSARDLGEKYNEQFF.

This clonotype was seen many times. Here the CDR3 DNA reads TGCGCCAGCAGCTGGGACCTCTACGAGCAGTACTTC. Protein product: CASSWDLYEQYF. The V and J genes are TRBV5-1 and TRBJ2-7; D may be TRBD1 or TRBD2 (5 bases each). In germline, CDR1 is SGHRS, CDR2 YFSETQ. The CDR3 is 12 residues long. Trimming pared 3 bases from V and 3 bases from J, leaving 7 bases between. Filled out from reference TRBV5-1 and TRBJ2-7, the complete variable domain reads KAGVTQTPRYLIKTRGQQVTLSCSPISGHRSVSWYQQTPGQGLQFLFEYFSETQRNKGNFPGRFSGRQFSNSRSEMNVSTLELGDSALYLCASSWDLYEQYFGPGTRLTVT.

The table lists this clonotype with a count of one. It may be a read error: a sequence one base away is much more abundant. The final CDR3 position lacks the conserved phenylalanine or tryptophan, pointing to a likely read error. The chain recombines TRBV6-1 with TRBJ1-6; a possible D gene is TRBD1 (5 bases). V shed 3 bases and J shed 0 bases, with 9 bases lying between them. Germline lookup yields CDR1 MNHNS and CDR2 SASEGT. CDR3 length: 16 amino acids. This CDR3 reads CASSDRTSSYNSPLHL. CDR3 nucleotides: TGTGCCAGCAGTGACCGGACAAGCTCCTATAATTCACCCCTCCACCTT.

Many counts were recorded for this clonotype. The chain links TRBV24-1 to TRBJ2-5, with 7 positions matching TRBD1. Germline values: CDR1 KGHDR, CDR2 SFDVKD. Trimming cost V 3 bases and J 1 base; bases outside gene matches: 1. This CDR3 is 14 amino acids long. The CDR3 reads CATSDRDSQETQYF. CDR3 nucleotide sequence: TGTGCCACCAGTGATCGGGACAGCCAAGAGACCCAGTACTTC.

The genes are TRBV20-1 and TRBJ1-2; D might be TRBD1 (6 bases). This CDR3 has 15 amino acids. The germline gives CDR1 DFQATT, CDR2 SNEGSKA (reference sequence). Between the trimmed V and J ends, which lost 3 bases and 1 base, there was a span of 15 bases. CDR3 coding DNA: TGCAGTGCTAGTGCAGGGGCAGAAAATAACTATGGCTACACCTTC. It yields the protein CSASAGAENNYGYTF.

The V call is TRBV20-1, the J call TRBJ2-3; 9 bases fit TRBD2. Germline V gene sequence: CDR1 DFQATT, CDR2 SNEGSKA (reference sequence). V dropped 8 bases and J dropped 0; count of bases not matched to a gene: 12. The length of the CDR3 is 16 residues. The chain's CDR3 is CSTTGGRASSTDTQYF. In DNA form, the CDR3 reads TGCAGTACAACGGGCGGGAGGGCCAGTAGCACAGATACGCAGTATTTT.

The table lists this clonotype with many counts. The genes are TRBV7-9 and TRBJ1-4; no clear D gene. Trimming took off 6 bases at V and 7 bases at J, with 12 bases between the two ends. The CDR3 is made up of 13 amino acids. The germline V gene has CDR1 SEHNR and CDR2 FQNEAQ (reference sequence). The CDR3 region has the DNA TGTGCCAGCAGTTCTGACCTTTCTGAAAAACTGTTTTTT. Residues: CASSSDLSEKLFF.

In this sample, this clonotype turned up once. V is TRBV9 and J is TRBJ2-2; 7 positions match TRBD1. Germline V gene data show CDR1 as SGDLS and CDR2 as YYNGEE. V lost 2 bases, J lost 1 base, and 5 bases stayed unmatched. The length of the CDR3 is 16 residues. As DNA, the CDR3 is TGTGCCAGCAGCGTTGAAGGGGACAGGAACACCGGGGAGCTGTTTTTT. This translates into CASSVEGDRNTGELFF.

The chain combines TRBV4-1 with TRBJ2-7, with a tentative D call TRBD2 (6 bases). The CDR3 contains 15 residues. Germline CDR1 reads MGHRA; CDR2 reads YSYEKL. The V end lost 5 bases, the J end lost 2 bases, and 16 bases lay between the germline ends. The CDR3 DNA reads TGCGCCAGCAGCATTTTGGGCGGGATCCCCTACGAGCAGTACTTC. Its protein is CASSILGGIPYEQYF.

This clonotype showed up many times. The V gene is TRBV7-4, the J gene TRBJ1-3; no clear D. Germline lookup yields CDR1 SGHVT and CDR2 SQSDAQ. The CDR3 has 16 amino acids. Trimming left V 4 bases short and J 4 bases short, with 17 bases between. This CDR3 reads CASSSHPDCGGNTIYF. The CDR3 bases are TGTGCCAGCAGCTCTCACCCCGACTGTGGGGGAAACACCATATATTTT.

This clonotype was seen ten or more times. This chain links TRBV30 with TRBJ1-5; no clear D. CDR1 GTSNPN and CDR2 SVGIG come from the germline V gene (reference sequence). The ends were cut back, 0 bases at V and 7 bases at J, with 13 bases in the middle. There are 14 residues in the CDR3. This CDR3 reads CAWSVELVRQPQHF. The CDR3, as DNA: TGTGCCTGGAGTGTAGAGTTGGTCCGGCAGCCCCAGCATTTT.

The gene calls are TRBV7-9 and TRBJ2-5; D is unclear. This CDR3 is built from 12 residues. Trimming took off 8 bases at V and 5 bases at J, with 12 bases between the two ends. Germline CDR1 SEHNR, CDR2 FQNEAQ (reference sequence). CDR3 amino acids: CASRGGWETQYF. CDR3 coding DNA: TGTGCCAGCCGTGGTGGTTGGGAGACCCAGTACTTC.

This clonotype was counted ten times or more. V usage is TRBV24-1 and J usage is TRBJ1-1; D is perhaps TRBD1 (5 bases). Per the germline V gene, CDR1 is KGHDR and CDR2 is SFDVKD. V lost 5 bases and J lost 1, with 19 bases in between. This CDR3 spans 17 amino acids. The CDR3, as DNA: TGTGCCACCAGTGGGGGTATCAGGAAGACAGAGAACACTGAAGCTTTCTTT. This encodes CATSGGIRKTENTEAFF.

This clonotype was recorded a few times. The V call is TRBV18, the J call TRBJ2-1, with D possibly matching TRBD2 (6 bases). CDR1 is KGHSH, CDR2 LQKENI, per germline. Trimming pared 1 base from V and 2 bases from J, leaving 6 bases between. CDR3 length equals 14 residues. The CDR3 loop is CASSPRGTYNEQFF. DNA for the CDR3: TGTGCCAGCTCACCACGCGGGACCTACAATGAGCAGTTCTTC.